This T cell receptor (beta chain) was sequenced in a study of Ad26.COV2.S vaccination and SARS-CoV-2 variants. Overall study: Ad26.COV2.S, an intramuscular injection, was given once or twice 56 days apart.

The table lists this clone with a few counts. Treatment specified: some 20 received Ad26.COV2.S at low or high dose, single or two shots; roughly five received placebo; per-sample allocation not given. Material that was analyzed had been drawn on day 63 after the first vaccine or placebo injection. Germline V lookup: CDR1 WSHSY, CDR2 SAAADI. The V end lost 0 bases, the J end lost 9 bases, and 15 bases lay between the germline ends. This CDR3 is built from 15 residues. Data came from immunoSEQ multiplex PCR; TCRdb stores just in-frame clones and leaves some out. The sample holds about 350,000 clones; 75% to 90% are singletons and the top ten take around a tenth.

The material was peripheral blood, obtained in a trial of Ad26.COV2.S vaccine versus placebo. The chain combines TRBV10-2 with TRBJ2-1; D might be TRBD1 or TRBD2, each matching 6 bases. This sequence was found in a person between 18 and 65 years old who received the Ad26.COV2.S COVID-19 vaccine or a placebo. The CDR3 region has the DNA TGCGCCAGCAGTGAGTCGAGGAGGGGGTGGTCTGAGCAGTTCTTC. It translates to CASSESRRGWSEQFF.